Below, 17 T cell receptor beta chains from the same sample are listed, as sequenced in a study of control samples from healthy donors and cancer patients. TCRdb's table, derived via immunoSEQ multiplex PCR, lists solely in-frame clones and lacks some. The table has about 150,000 clones, approximately 93% seen once; the top ten hold under 2.5%. The sequenced material came from blood. The receptors shown here come from a man aged 45 to 65 in good health.

V gene TRBV11-3 combines with J gene TRBJ2-7; D gene uncertain. CDR3 size: 13 residues. The V end lost 2 bases, the J end lost 3 bases, and 8 bases lay between the germline ends. Germline V gene data show CDR1 as SGHNT and CDR2 as YENEEA. This chain's CDR3 is CASSLTDGYEQYF. The CDR3 DNA reads as TGTGCCAGCAGCTTAACCGACGGCTACGAGCAGTACTTC.

This clone was found once. CDR3 region: CASSVRDSDSPLHF. CDR3 in DNA: TGTGCCAGCAGTGTCCGGGACAGCGATTCACCCCTCCACTTT. This chain connects TRBV2 to TRBJ1-6, with TRBD1 identical over 7 bases. Germline-derived CDR1 and CDR2 are SNHLY and FYNNEI. The V segment lost 4 bases and the J segment 8 bases; nucleotides outside the gene matches: 5. The CDR3 consists of 14 residues. Variable domain in full (rest from reference TRBV2 and TRBJ1-6): EPEVTQTPSHQVTQMGQEVILRCVPISNHLYFYWYRQILGQKVEFLVSFYNNEISEKSEIFDDQFSVERPDGSNFTLKIRSTKLEDSAMYFCASSVRDSDSPLHFGNGTRLTVT.

The CDR3 DNA reads TGTGCCAGCAGTTTCCCGGGTGGGTACAACGAAAAACTGTTTTTT. Its protein product is CASSFPGGYNEKLFF. V usage is TRBV6-2 or TRBV6-3 and J usage is TRBJ1-4, with D unresolved. Germline CDR1 MNHEY, CDR2 SVGEGT. The V and J ends lost 4 bases and 8 bases respectively, with 17 bases between them. This CDR3 has 15 residues.

This rearrangement joins TRBV10-1 to TRBJ2-7; D is possibly TRBD2 (5 bases). The ends were cut back, 0 bases at V and 4 bases at J, with 16 bases in the middle. Germline loops: CDR1 WNHNN, CDR2 SYGVQD (reference sequence). This CDR3 has 16 residues. The CDR3 DNA reads TGCGCCAGCAGTGAGTCCAATCGGGGTGTCGGGTACGAGCAGTACTTC. This codes for CASSESNRGVGYEQYF.

Judged by abundance, this clone is medium-sized. This sequence joins TRBV23-1 and TRBJ1-3; a possible D gene is TRBD1 (6 bases). TRBV23-1 is identified as an open reading frame with a role that is uncertain. This CDR3 comprises 16 residues. V gave up 3 bases and J gave up 4 bases, with 16 bases separating them. The CDR3 DNA is TGCGCCAGCAGTCACTCGGACAGTACTAGCGGAAACACCATATATTTT. This codes for CASSHSDSTSGNTIYF.

The rearrangement joins TRBV6-2 or TRBV6-3 to TRBJ2-7; D may be TRBD1 or TRBD2 (5 bases each). V was clipped by 5 bases and J by 5 bases, with 16 bases between them. Germline CDR1 reads MNHEY; CDR2 reads SVGEGT. The CDR3 consists of 14 residues. The CDR3 DNA sequence: TGTGCCAGCAGTAAGAGGGGCGCAAGGAACGAGCAGTACTTC. Its protein is CASSKRGARNEQYF.

This sequence joins TRBV6-2 or TRBV6-3 and TRBJ1-4, with a tentative D call TRBD1 (5 bases). Germline CDR1 and CDR2: MNHEY and SVGEGT. This CDR3 has 15 residues. Trimming took off 6 bases at V and 5 bases at J, with 16 bases between the two ends. The CDR3 spells CASRPPLGGNEKLFF. The CDR3 nucleotides read TGTGCCAGCAGACCTCCCCTGGGGGGGAATGAAAAACTGTTTTTT.

A word on this clone: The sample contains more than one DNA sequence encoding this CDR3. The chain joins TRBV5-4 to TRBJ1-6; D remains unclear. The CDR3 sequence is 12 residues long. Germline V CDR1 and CDR2: SGHNT, YYREEE (reference sequence). V lost 0 bases and J 7 bases, leaving 2 bases between the germline ends. CDR3 loop: CASSLDNSPLHF. The CDR3 coding sequence is TGTGCCAGCAGCTTGGACAATTCACCCCTCCACTTT. Variable domain in full (rest from reference TRBV5-4 and TRBJ1-6): ETGVTQSPTHLIKTRGQQVTLRCSSQSGHNTVSWYQQALGQGPQFIFQYYREEENGRGNFPPRFSGLQFPNYSSELNVNALELDDSALYLCASSLDNSPLHFGNGTRLTVT.

As for this clone: Other DNA sequences in the sample encode the same CDR3. The chain is built from TRBV30 and TRBJ2-1; D perhaps matches TRBD2 (6 bases). Trimming left V 0 bases short and J 7 bases short, with 7 bases between. In germline, CDR1 is GTSNPN, CDR2 SVGIG (reference sequence). CDR3 length: 12 residues. The CDR3 loop reads CAWSVRGNEQFF. The CDR3 DNA is TGTGCCTGGAGTGTACGGGGGAATGAGCAGTTCTTC.

J is TRBJ2-1 and V is TRBV7-3; tentative D call: TRBD1 (6 bases). Germline assignment: CDR1 SGHTA and CDR2 FQGTGA. V dropped 1 base and J dropped 2 bases, with 12 bases sitting between them. This CDR3 comprises 16 residues. For the CDR3, the DNA is TGTGCCAGCAGCTTAAGGGGCAGGGGAACCTACAATGAGCAGTTCTTC. Its protein product is CASSLRGRGTYNEQFF.

The V call is TRBV28, the J call TRBJ2-2, with D tentatively TRBD1 or TRBD2 (5 bases each). This CDR3 is 15 amino acids long. Germline V gene lookup returns CDR1 MDHEN and CDR2 SYDVKM. Trimming stripped 0 bases from V and 1 base from J, with 6 bases between. The CDR3 here is CASSLWGRNTGELFF. The CDR3 coding sequence is TGTGCCAGCAGTTTATGGGGACGGAACACCGGGGAGCTGTTTTTT.

This clone was seen just once. The chain combines TRBV12-3 or TRBV12-4 with TRBJ2-4; D is undetermined. The CDR3 loop spans 13 amino acids. Trimming removed 5 bases at V and 0 bases at J, with 5 bases between. CDR3 sequence: CASSTLAKNIQYF. CDR3 coding DNA: TGTGCCAGCAGTACCTTAGCCAAAAACATTCAGTACTTC.

This chain uses TRBV12-2 with TRBJ2-1. TRBV12-2 counts as a pseudogene. The length of the CDR3 is 16 residues. CDR3 region: CASRLSGALFYNEQFF. CDR3 in DNA: TGTGCAAGTCGCTTATCGGGCGCCTTGTTCTACAATGAGCAGTTCTTC.

The genes are TRBV7-2 and TRBJ2-7; TRBD2 aligns across 12 bases. The CDR3 has 16 residues. Germline CDR1 is SGHTA and CDR2 is FQGNSA. With 0 bases clipped from V and 2 bases from J, the junction kept 2 bases outside the gene matches. The CDR3 region has the DNA TGTGCCAGCAGCTTAGCCACTAGCGGGAGGACCTACGAGCAGTACTTC. Protein sequence: CASSLATSGRTYEQYF.

The J gene is TRBJ2-2, the V gene TRBV2, with TRBD1 as a possible D gene (6 bases). Germline loops: CDR1 SNHLY, CDR2 FYNNEI. Deletions cut 0 bases from V and 4 bases from J, with 15 bases between. There are 17 residues in the CDR3. CDR3 sequence reads: CASSEAQWGRGTGELFF. CDR3 DNA: TGTGCCAGCAGTGAAGCTCAATGGGGGCGCGGCACCGGGGAGCTGTTTTTT. The variable domain in full, completed from reference TRBV2 and TRBJ2-2, reads EPEVTQTPSHQVTQMGQEVILRCVPISNHLYFYWYRQILGQKVEFLVSFYNNEISEKSEIFDDQFSVERPDGSNFTLKIRSTKLEDSAMYFCASSEAQWGRGTGELFFGEGSRLTVL.

This chain links TRBV27 with TRBJ1-2, with D perhaps TRBD1 (5 bases). Germline V gives CDR1 MNHEY, CDR2 SMNVEV (reference sequence). V gave up 6 bases and J gave up 3 bases, with 17 bases separating them. The CDR3 is made up of 15 amino acids. The CDR3 sequence: CASRAGAGNYYGYTF. The CDR3 DNA reads TGTGCCAGCAGAGCCGGGGCAGGGAATTACTATGGCTACACCTTC.

V and J are TRBV5-1 and TRBJ2-7; 9 nucleotides align to TRBD1. CDR3 size: 15 residues. V was pared by 4 bases and J by 2 bases, with 7 bases of the junction left unmatched. Per germline, CDR1 SGHRS and CDR2 YFSETQ. The CDR3 DNA reads TGCGCCAGCAGCGCGGACAGGGGAATTACCTACGAGCAGTACTTC. Protein product: CASSADRGITYEQYF.